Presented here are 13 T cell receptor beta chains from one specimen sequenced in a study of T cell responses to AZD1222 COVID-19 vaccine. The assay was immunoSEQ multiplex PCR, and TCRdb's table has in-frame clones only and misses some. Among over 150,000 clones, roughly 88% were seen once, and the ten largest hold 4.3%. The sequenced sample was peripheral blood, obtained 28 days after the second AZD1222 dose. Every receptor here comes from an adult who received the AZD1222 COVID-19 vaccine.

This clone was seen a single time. CDR3 residues: CASSLEQGVRSGYTF. The CDR3 nucleotides read TGTGCCAGCTCCCTAGAACAGGGGGTTAGGAGTGGCTACACCTTC. This chain links TRBV6-6 with TRBJ1-2, with TRBD1 matching over 8 bases. Germline lookup yields CDR1 MNHNY and CDR2 SVGAGI (reference sequence). The CDR3 is 15 residues long. Losses at the gene ends were 8 bases for V and 7 bases for J; bases not matched to a gene: 15.

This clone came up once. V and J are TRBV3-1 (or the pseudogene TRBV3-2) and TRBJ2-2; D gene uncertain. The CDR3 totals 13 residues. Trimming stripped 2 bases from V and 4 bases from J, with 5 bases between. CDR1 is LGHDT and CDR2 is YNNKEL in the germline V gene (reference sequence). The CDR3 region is CASSQMSTGELFF. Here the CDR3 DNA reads TGTGCCAGCAGCCAAATGTCCACCGGGGAGCTGTTTTTT.

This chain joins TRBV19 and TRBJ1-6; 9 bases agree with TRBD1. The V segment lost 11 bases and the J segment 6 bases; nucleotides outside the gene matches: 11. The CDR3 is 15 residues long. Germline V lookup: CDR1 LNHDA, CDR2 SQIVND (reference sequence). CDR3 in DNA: TGTGCCTCGCGGGACAGGGACATCGGTAATTCACCCCTCCACTTT. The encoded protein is CASRDRDIGNSPLHF.

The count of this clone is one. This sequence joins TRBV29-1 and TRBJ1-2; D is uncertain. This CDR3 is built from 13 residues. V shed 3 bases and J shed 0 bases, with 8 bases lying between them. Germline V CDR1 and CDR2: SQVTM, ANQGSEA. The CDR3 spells CSVEAGPNYGYTF. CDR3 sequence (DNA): TGCAGCGTTGAGGCGGGTCCTAACTATGGCTACACCTTC.

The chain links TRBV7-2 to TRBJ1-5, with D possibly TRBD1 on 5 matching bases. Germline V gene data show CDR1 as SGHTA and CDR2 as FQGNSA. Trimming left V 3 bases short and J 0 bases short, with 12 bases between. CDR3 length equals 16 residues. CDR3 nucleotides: TGTGCCAGCAGCTTCGACAGCACCTATAGCAATCAGCCCCAGCATTTT. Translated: CASSFDSTYSNQPQHF.

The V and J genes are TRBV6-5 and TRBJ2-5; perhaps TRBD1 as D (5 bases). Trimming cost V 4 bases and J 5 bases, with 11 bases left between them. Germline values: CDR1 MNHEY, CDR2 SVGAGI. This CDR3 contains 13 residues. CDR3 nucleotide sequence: TGTGCCAGCAGTTGGGGCAGGGTTGAGACCCAGTACTTC. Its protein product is CASSWGRVETQYF.

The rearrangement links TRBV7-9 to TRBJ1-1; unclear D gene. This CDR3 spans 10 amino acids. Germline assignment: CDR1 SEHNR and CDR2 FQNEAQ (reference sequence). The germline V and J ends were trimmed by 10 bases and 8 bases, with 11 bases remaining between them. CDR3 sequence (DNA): TGTGCCATACAAGCAGTGGAAGCTTTCTTT. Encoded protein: CAIQAVEAFF.

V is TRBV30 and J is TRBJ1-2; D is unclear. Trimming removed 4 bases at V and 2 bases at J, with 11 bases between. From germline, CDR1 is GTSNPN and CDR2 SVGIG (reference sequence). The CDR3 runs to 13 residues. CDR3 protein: CAWIATPNYGYTF. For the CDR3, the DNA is TGTGCCTGGATTGCGACACCGAACTATGGCTACACCTTC.

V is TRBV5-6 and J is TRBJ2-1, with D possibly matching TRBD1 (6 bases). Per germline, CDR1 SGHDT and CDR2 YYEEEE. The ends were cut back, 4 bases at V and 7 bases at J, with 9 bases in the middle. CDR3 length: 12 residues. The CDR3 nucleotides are TGTGCCAGCAGCCCTACAGGGAATGAGCAGTTCTTC. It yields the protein CASSPTGNEQFF.

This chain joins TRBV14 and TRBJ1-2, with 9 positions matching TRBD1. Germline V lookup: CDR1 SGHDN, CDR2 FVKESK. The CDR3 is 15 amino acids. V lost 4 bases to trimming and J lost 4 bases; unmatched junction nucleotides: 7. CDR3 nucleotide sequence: TGTGCCAGCAGCCGGGACAGGGCCTCCGGCTATGGCTACACCTTC. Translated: CASSRDRASGYGYTF.

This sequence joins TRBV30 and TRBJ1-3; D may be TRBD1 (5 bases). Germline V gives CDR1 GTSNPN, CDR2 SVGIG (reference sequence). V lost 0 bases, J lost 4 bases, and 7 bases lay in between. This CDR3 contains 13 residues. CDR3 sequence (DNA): TGTGCCTGGAGTGTGGCAGGGGGAAACACCATATATTTT. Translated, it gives CAWSVAGGNTIYF.

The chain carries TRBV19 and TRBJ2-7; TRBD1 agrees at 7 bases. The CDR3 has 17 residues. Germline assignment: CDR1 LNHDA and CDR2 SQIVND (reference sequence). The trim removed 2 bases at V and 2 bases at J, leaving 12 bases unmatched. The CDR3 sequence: CASSIRHGQATTYEQYF. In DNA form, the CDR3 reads TGTGCCAGTAGTATACGCCATGGACAGGCCACGACCTACGAGCAGTACTTC.

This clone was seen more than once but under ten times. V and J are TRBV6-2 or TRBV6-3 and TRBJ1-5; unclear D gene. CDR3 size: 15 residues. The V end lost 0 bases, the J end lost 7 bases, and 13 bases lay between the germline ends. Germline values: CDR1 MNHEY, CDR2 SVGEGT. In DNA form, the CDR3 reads TGTGCCAGCAGTTACTCGCATTCTAGACCGCAGCCCCAGCATTTT. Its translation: CASSYSHSRPQPQHF.